The 25 T cell receptor beta chains presented below share a single source sample, sequenced in a study of a mutant IDH1 vaccine in newly diagnosed glioma. The method was immunoSEQ multiplex PCR; TCRdb's version includes in-frame clones alone and lacks a portion of them. The sample has around 92,000 clones; 83% are singletons. The time point was: baseline, week 1 (first vaccination visit). Described treatment: pre-vaccination baseline after standard-of-care therapy. The material sequenced was PBMCs, taken from a glioma patient treated with radiotherapy, temozolomide or both. The receptors stem from a woman aged 45 to 65 with glioma.

The V and J genes are TRBV25-1 and TRBJ1-4; perhaps TRBD1 as D (6 bases). V was trimmed by 3 bases and J by 6 bases, leaving 14 bases between them. The CDR3 is 15 amino acids. Germline assignment: CDR1 MGHDK and CDR2 SYGVNS. In DNA, the CDR3 is TGTGCCAGCAGTGACCAATACAGGGTCGATGAAAAACTGTTTTTT. This sequence encodes CASSDQYRVDEKLFF.

The chain carries TRBV7-8 and TRBJ2-2; perhaps TRBD1 as D (6 bases). Germline-derived CDR1 and CDR2 are SGHVS and FQNEAQ. The CDR3 covers 19 residues. The ends were cut back, 5 bases at V and 2 bases at J, with 24 bases in the middle. The CDR3 spells CASSTIGSWGQLNTGELFF. The CDR3 nucleotides read TGTGCCAGCAGCACGATAGGCTCCTGGGGACAACTAAACACCGGGGAGCTGTTTTTT.

The chain joins TRBV10-1 to TRBJ2-7, with TRBD1 as a possible D gene (6 bases). Germline values: CDR1 WNHNN, CDR2 SYGVQD (reference sequence). The V end lost 2 bases, the J end lost 4 bases, and 12 bases lay between the germline ends. This CDR3 region has 14 residues. CDR3 nucleotides: TGCGCCAGCAGTGAGAACGGACAGCCTTACGAGCAGTACTTC. It encodes CASSENGQPYEQYF.

V gene TRBV28 combines with J gene TRBJ1-1; 7 bases are a match to TRBD1. CDR3 size: 12 residues. Germline V CDR1 and CDR2: MDHEN, SYDVKM. J gave up 11 bases and V 3 bases, and 6 bases lay outside the gene matches. The CDR3 sequence is CASSLRGLGAFF. The CDR3 region has the DNA TGTGCCAGCAGTTTGAGGGGGCTGGGGGCTTTCTTT.

This clone was seen a few times. The CDR3 DNA reads TGTGCCAGCAGCCAAGATGCGGACAGGGAGTTTGGCTATGGCTACACCTTC. This encodes CASSQDADREFGYGYTF. The V gene is TRBV4-2, the J gene TRBJ1-2, with 8 bases lining up with TRBD1. The CDR3 contains 17 residues. Trimming took 0 bases from V and 4 from J; bases not matched to a gene: 10. The germline gives CDR1 LGHNA, CDR2 YNFKEQ.

The chain recombines TRBV4-1 with TRBJ2-1; tentatively, D is TRBD2 (5 bases). V was clipped by 5 bases and J by 10 bases, with 18 bases between them. The germline V gene encodes CDR1 MGHRA and CDR2 YSYEKL. The CDR3 covers 14 residues. The CDR3 is CASSEPLVSGEQFF. The CDR3 DNA follows: TGCGCCAGCAGCGAGCCGCTAGTATCGGGGGAGCAGTTCTTC.

This clone appeared a single time. The chain links TRBV28 to TRBJ1-4, with 7 bases that match TRBD1. The CDR3 runs 13 residues. V lost 6 bases, J lost 8 bases, and 6 bases stayed unmatched. Per germline, CDR1 MDHEN and CDR2 SYDVKM. CDR3 in DNA: TGTGCCAGCAGCCAGGGGACAGAAGAAAAACTGTTTTTT. Protein product: CASSQGTEEKLFF.

V gene TRBV28 combines with J gene TRBJ2-3; weak D call: TRBD2 (5 bases). The CDR3 is 14 residues long. Between the trimmed V and J ends, which lost 5 bases and 7 bases, there was a span of 16 bases. Looked up from germline, CDR1 is MDHEN and CDR2 is SYDVKM. The CDR3 DNA sequence: TGTGCCAGCAGTCAGACGTTAAGGGAGAATACGCAGTATTTT. Its protein product is CASSQTLRENTQYF.

This clone was picked up one time. The chain links TRBV5-4 to TRBJ2-5; no definite D call. Trimming removed 3 bases at V and 3 bases at J, with 3 bases between. The CDR3 length is 11 residues. Germline V lookup: CDR1 SGHNT, CDR2 YYREEE (reference sequence). The CDR3, as DNA: TGTGCCAGCAGCTATAAAGAGACCCAGTACTTC. It encodes CASSYKETQYF.

V is TRBV15 and J is TRBJ1-2, with D perhaps matching TRBD1 (6 bases). V gave up 2 bases and J gave up 4 bases, with 8 bases separating them. The CDR3 is 13 amino acids. Germline V CDR1 and CDR2: LNHNV, YYDKDF (reference sequence). The CDR3 region has the DNA TGTGCCACCAGCAGACAGGGGACCTATGGCTACACCTTC. Encoded protein: CATSRQGTYGYTF.

The chain couples TRBV14 to TRBJ2-2, with D possibly being TRBD2 (7 bases). Trimming removed 4 bases from V and 5 bases from J, with 17 bases in between. Germline V gene sequence: CDR1 SGHDN, CDR2 FVKESK. The CDR3 consists of 16 residues. The chain's CDR3 is CASSPLGEGGTGELFF. The CDR3, as DNA: TGTGCCAGCAGCCCCCTCGGGGAGGGGGGGACCGGGGAGCTGTTTTTT.

This clone was observed once. The chain carries TRBV29-1 and TRBJ2-5; 7 bases line up with TRBD1. V lost 3 bases to trimming and J lost 4 bases; unmatched junction nucleotides: 5. CDR1 is SQVTM and CDR2 is ANQGSEA in the germline V gene. This CDR3 has 13 amino acids. The DNA of the CDR3 is TGCAGCGTTGACGAAACAGGGGCAGAGACCCAGTACTTC. This translates into CSVDETGAETQYF.

A remark on this clone: At the DNA level, this CDR3 is encoded by other sequences in the same sample as well. The J gene is TRBJ1-3, the V gene TRBV6-5; D unresolved. Trimming took 2 bases from V and 0 from J, leaving 5 bases between them. CDR1 MNHEY and CDR2 SVGAGI come from the germline V gene. There are 14 residues in the CDR3. The CDR3 region is CASSYSSSGNTIYF. CDR3 nucleotides: TGTGCCAGCAGTTACAGTAGCTCTGGAAACACCATATATTTT.

The table lists this clone with a count of one. This rearrangement joins TRBV5-4 to TRBJ1-2, with 8 positions matching TRBD1. V shed 0 bases, J shed 1 base, and the junction held 8 bases outside the gene matches. The CDR3 is 17 amino acids. Germline CDR1 is SGHNT and CDR2 is YYREEE (reference sequence). The CDR3 spells CASSLGVSGQGNYGYTF. DNA of the CDR3: TGTGCCAGCAGCTTGGGTGTCTCTGGACAGGGTAACTATGGCTACACCTTC.

The chain employs TRBV6-1 and TRBJ1-2; D is unresolved. Trimming left V 2 bases short and J 4 bases short, with 20 bases between. The CDR3 spans 17 residues. Germline CDR1 reads MNHNS; CDR2 reads SASEGT. For the CDR3, the DNA is TGTGCCAGCAGTGAACTGTCGGCGGTAGGAAACGTCTATGGCTACACCTTC. Residues: CASSELSAVGNVYGYTF.

Here the CDR3 reads CASSVRGGELFF. The DNA for the CDR3 is TGTGCCAGCAGCGTCAGGGGCGGGGAGCTGTTTTTT. The chain is built from TRBV9 and TRBJ2-2, with a possible D match to TRBD1 (6 bases). Germline-derived CDR1 and CDR2 are SGDLS and YYNGEE. Trimming took 2 bases from V and 7 from J, leaving 6 bases between them. This CDR3 region has 12 residues. Supplemented by reference TRBV9 and TRBJ2-2, the full variable domain reads DSGVTQTPKHLITATGQRVTLRCSPRSGDLSVYWYQQSLDQGLQFLIQYYNGEERAKGNILERFSAQQFPDLHSELNLSSLELGDSALYFCASSVRGGELFFGEGSRLTVL.

V usage is TRBV18 and J usage is TRBJ2-7; 7 nucleotides match TRBD2. V lost 6 bases and J lost 3; bases outside the gene matches: 14. The CDR3 length is 16 residues. Germline V gene lookup returns CDR1 KGHSH and CDR2 LQKENI. CDR3 bases: TGTGCCAGCTCGCCCCCAAGGGCTAGCGGTTTCTACGAGCAGTACTTC. Translated: CASSPPRASGFYEQYF.

The gene calls are TRBV2 and TRBJ2-7; 9 bases match TRBD1. V was clipped by 5 bases and J by 5 bases; unmatched bases: 7. The CDR3 spans 14 residues. Germline V gene sequence: CDR1 SNHLY, CDR2 FYNNEI. CDR3 nucleotide sequence: TGTGCCAGCAGTCTCTCGGACAGGGGCCACGAGCAGTACTTC. Translated, it gives CASSLSDRGHEQYF.

This chain connects TRBV9 to TRBJ1-4; a weak D match, TRBD1 (6 bases). V lost 0 bases and J 7 bases, leaving 13 bases between the germline ends. This CDR3 spans 15 amino acids. The germline V gene encodes CDR1 SGDLS and CDR2 YYNGEE. CDR3 sequence reads: CASSVGVGTTEKLFF. The CDR3 DNA follows: TGTGCCAGCAGCGTAGGGGTAGGGACAACTGAAAAACTGTTTTTT.

This clone was detected only once. V is TRBV4-3 and J is TRBJ1-2; 11 nucleotides agree with TRBD1. The CDR3 is 15 amino acids. V was pared by 1 base and J by 6 bases, with 4 bases of the junction left unmatched. CDR1 and CDR2 (germline): LGHNA, YSLEER. The CDR3 sequence: CASSQADRGLDGYTF. CDR3 in DNA: TGCGCCAGCAGCCAAGCGGACAGGGGGCTAGATGGCTACACCTTC.

The V gene is TRBV6-6, the J gene TRBJ1-5, with D hard to call. From germline, CDR1 is MNHNY and CDR2 SVGAGI (reference sequence). V shed 4 bases and J shed 5 bases, with 9 bases lying between them. The CDR3 sequence is 13 residues long. CDR3 in amino acids: CASSFDNYQPQHF. The CDR3 bases are TGTGCCAGCAGTTTCGACAATTATCAGCCCCAGCATTTT.

The J gene is TRBJ2-3, the V gene TRBV5-4; D call uncertain. CDR1 and CDR2 (germline): SGHNT, YYREEE (reference sequence). This CDR3 has 16 amino acids. V lost 4 bases and J lost 4, with 19 bases in between. The CDR3 DNA is TGTGCCAGCAGCCCCAACGAGGATGCCGTTCCAGATACGCAGTATTTT. This codes for CASSPNEDAVPDTQYF.

The count of this clone is one. A junction boundary mismatches the germline segment, possibly from a read error. The chain has TRBV2 and TRBJ2-5; the match to TRBD2 covers 12 bases. The CDR3 runs to 14 residues. CDR1 is SNHLY, CDR2 FYNNEI, per germline. This CDR3 reads CASSGLASGGDGDF. In DNA form, the CDR3 reads TGTGCCAGCAGCGGGCTGGCTAGCGGGGGGGACGGAGACTTC.

This chain joins TRBV18 and TRBJ1-2, with TRBD1 matching 8 bases. CDR1 is KGHSH and CDR2 is LQKENI in the germline V gene. The V gene end was trimmed by 2 bases and the J gene end by 2 bases; junction bases not matched to a gene: 13. The CDR3 sequence is 18 residues long. This chain's CDR3 is CASSPNTRHDRGNYGYTF. CDR3 nucleotides: TGTGCCAGCTCACCAAATACCAGACACGACAGGGGAAACTATGGCTACACCTTC.

V and J are TRBV6-4 and TRBJ2-2; D is undetermined. The CDR3 runs to 12 residues. V was cut by 0 bases and J by 7 bases, with 3 bases left in between. The germline CDR1 and CDR2 sequences are MRHNA and SNTAGT. The CDR3 region is CASSDSIGELFF. For the CDR3, the DNA is TGTGCCAGCAGTGACTCAATCGGGGAGCTGTTTTTT.